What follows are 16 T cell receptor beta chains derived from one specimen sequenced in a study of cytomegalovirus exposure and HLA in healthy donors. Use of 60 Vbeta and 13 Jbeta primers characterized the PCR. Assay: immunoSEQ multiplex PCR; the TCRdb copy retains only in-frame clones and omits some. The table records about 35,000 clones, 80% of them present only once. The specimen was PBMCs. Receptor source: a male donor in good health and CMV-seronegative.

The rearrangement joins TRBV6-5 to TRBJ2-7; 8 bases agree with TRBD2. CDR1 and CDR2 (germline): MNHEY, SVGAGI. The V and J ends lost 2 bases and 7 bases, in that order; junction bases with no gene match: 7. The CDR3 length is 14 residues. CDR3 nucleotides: TGTGCCAGCAGTTACCGCAGCGGGAGTATGGAGCAGTACTTC. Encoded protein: CASSYRSGSMEQYF.

Here the CDR3 reads CASSNRGTVLRGAQYF. The CDR3 coding sequence is TGTGCCAGCAGCAATAGGGGGACAGTGCTAAGAGGAGCCCAGTACTTC. The V gene is TRBV7-2, the J gene TRBJ2-5; 7 bases are shared with TRBD1. CDR3 length: 16 amino acids. The V gene end was trimmed by 5 bases and the J gene end by 9 bases; junction bases not matched to a gene: 18. CDR1 and CDR2 from the germline V gene are SGHTA and FQGNSA.

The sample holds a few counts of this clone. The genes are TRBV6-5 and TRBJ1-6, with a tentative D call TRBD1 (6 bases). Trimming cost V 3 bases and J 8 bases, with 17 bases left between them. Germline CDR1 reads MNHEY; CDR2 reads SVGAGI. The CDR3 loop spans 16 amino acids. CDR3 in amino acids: CASSYGGGNIYSPLHF. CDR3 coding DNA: TGTGCCAGCAGTTATGGGGGCGGTAATATTTATTCACCCCTCCACTTT.

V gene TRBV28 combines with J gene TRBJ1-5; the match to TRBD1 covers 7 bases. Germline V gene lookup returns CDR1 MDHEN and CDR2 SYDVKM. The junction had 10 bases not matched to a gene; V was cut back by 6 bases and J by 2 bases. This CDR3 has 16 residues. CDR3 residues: CASSLGQAGRNQPQHF. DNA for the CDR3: TGTGCCAGCAGCCTTGGACAGGCTGGGCGCAATCAGCCCCAGCATTTT.

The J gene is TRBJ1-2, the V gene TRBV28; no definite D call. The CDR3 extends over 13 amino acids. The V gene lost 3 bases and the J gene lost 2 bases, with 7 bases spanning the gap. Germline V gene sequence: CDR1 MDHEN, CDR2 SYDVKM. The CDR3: CASSLGGNYGYTF. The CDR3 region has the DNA TGTGCCAGCAGTTTGGGAGGGAACTATGGCTACACCTTC.

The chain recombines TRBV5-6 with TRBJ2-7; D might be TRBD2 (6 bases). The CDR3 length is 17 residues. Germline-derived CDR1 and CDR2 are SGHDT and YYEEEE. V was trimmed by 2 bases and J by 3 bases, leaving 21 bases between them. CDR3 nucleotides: TGTGCCAGCAGCTTCGGGTCGGGAGATTCGTATGTCTACGAGCAGTACTTC. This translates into CASSFGSGDSYVYEQYF. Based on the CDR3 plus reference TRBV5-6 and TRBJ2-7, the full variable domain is DAGVTQSPTHLIKTRGQQVTLRCSPKSGHDTVSWYQQALGQGPQFIFQYYEEEERQRGNFPDRFSGHQFPNYSSELNVNALLLGDSALYLCASSFGSGDSYVYEQYFGPGTRLTVT.

Here the CDR3 reads CASSRGQAANTGELFF. CDR3 coding DNA: TGTGCCAGCAGCCGCGGACAGGCCGCGAACACCGGGGAGCTGTTTTTT. This sequence joins TRBV7-2 and TRBJ2-2, with 7 nucleotides matching TRBD1. In germline, CDR1 is SGHTA, CDR2 FQGNSA. This CDR3 has 16 residues. Losses at the gene ends were 5 bases for V and 0 bases for J; bases not matched to a gene: 6.

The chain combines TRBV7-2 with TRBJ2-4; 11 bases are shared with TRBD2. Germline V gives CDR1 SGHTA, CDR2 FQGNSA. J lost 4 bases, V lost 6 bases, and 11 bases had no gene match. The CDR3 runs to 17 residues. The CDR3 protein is CASRALGLADIKNIQYF. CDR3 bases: TGTGCCAGCAGAGCTTTGGGACTAGCGGATATTAAAAACATTCAGTACTTC.

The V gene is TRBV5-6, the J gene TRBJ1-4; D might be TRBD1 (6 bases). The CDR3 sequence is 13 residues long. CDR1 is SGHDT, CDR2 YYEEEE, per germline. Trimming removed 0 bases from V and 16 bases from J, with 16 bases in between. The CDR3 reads CASSLGPGTKEFF. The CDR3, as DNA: TGTGCCAGCAGCTTGGGGCCCGGGACAAAAGAGTTTTTT.

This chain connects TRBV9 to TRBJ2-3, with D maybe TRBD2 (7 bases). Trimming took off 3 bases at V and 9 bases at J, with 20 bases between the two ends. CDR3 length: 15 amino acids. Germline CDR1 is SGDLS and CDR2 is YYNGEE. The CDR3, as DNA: TGTGCCAGCAGCGAGAGGGGGGGCCTCGTTGGGACGCAGTATTTT. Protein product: CASSERGGLVGTQYF.

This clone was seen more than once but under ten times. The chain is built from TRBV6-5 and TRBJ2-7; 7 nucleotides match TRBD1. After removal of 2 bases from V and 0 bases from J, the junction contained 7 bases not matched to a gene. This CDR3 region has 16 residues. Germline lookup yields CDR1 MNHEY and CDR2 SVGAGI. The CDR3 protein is CASSYLTGAASYEQYF. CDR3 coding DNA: TGTGCCAGCAGTTACCTAACAGGGGCCGCCTCCTACGAGCAGTACTTC.

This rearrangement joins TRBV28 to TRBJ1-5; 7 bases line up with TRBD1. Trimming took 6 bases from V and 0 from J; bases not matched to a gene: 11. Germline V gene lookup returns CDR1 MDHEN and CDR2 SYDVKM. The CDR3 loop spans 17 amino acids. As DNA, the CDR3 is TGTGCCAGCAGACCCACTACAGGGGTTTATAGCAATCAGCCCCAGCATTTT. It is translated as CASRPTTGVYSNQPQHF.

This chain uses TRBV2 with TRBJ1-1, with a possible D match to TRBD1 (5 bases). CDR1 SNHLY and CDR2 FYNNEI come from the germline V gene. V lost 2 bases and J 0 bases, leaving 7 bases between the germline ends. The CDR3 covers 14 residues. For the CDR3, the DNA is TGTGCCAGCAGTGAAAGGGGCTTGAACACTGAAGCTTTCTTT. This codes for CASSERGLNTEAFF.

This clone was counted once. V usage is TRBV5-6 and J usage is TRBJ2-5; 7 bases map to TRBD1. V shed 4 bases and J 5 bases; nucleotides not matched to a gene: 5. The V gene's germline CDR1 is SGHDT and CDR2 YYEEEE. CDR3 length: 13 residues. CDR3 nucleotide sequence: TGTGCCAGCAGCCTTGACAGGGAGGAGACCCAGTACTTC. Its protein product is CASSLDREETQYF.

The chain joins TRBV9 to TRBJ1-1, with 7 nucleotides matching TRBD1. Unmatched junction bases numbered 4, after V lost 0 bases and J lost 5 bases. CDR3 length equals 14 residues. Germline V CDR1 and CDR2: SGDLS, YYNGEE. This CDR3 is CASSVVQGPTEAFF. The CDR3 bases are TGTGCCAGCAGCGTAGTACAGGGGCCGACTGAAGCTTTCTTT. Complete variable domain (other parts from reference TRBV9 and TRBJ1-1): DSGVTQTPKHLITATGQRVTLRCSPRSGDLSVYWYQQSLDQGLQFLIQYYNGEERAKGNILERFSAQQFPDLHSELNLSSLELGDSALYFCASSVVQGPTEAFFGQGTRLTVV.

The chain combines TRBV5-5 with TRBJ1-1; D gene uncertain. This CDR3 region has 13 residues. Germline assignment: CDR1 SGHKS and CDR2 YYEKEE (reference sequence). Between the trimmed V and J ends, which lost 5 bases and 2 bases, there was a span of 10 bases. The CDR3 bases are TGTGCCAGCAGAATCTCAGAAAACACTGAAGCTTTCTTT. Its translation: CASRISENTEAFF.